This record looks at one T cell receptor (beta chain) sequence and its context. This may be a read error: a much more frequent sequence differs by one nucleotide. This CDR3 has 13 residues. Trimming cost V 3 bases and J 9 bases, with 17 bases left between them. The germline V gene has CDR1 GTSNPN and CDR2 SVGIG (reference sequence). The sample belongs to a study of T cells in Graves' hyperthyroidism and ophthalmopathy. The TCR beta CDR3 regions underwent amplification using RNA transcripts as the source. Carried out on the TCR CDR3, a first-round RT-PCR used the HTBI primer set. One entry per CDR3 protein, called by TCRdb with MiXCR from the multiplex PCR reads. The sample lists roughly 750,000 distinct CDR3 sequences, less than 20% occurring once.

The chain links TRBV30 to TRBJ1-2; no reliable D call. This clonotype was sampled from a man younger than 35 with Graves' hyperthyroidism. The source material was blood. CDR3 in amino acids: CAWRMTWGVSYTF. The CDR3 DNA is TGTGCCTGGAGAATGACATGGGGTGTAAGCTACACCTTC.